This T cell receptor beta chain derives from a study of long-term antiretroviral therapy in people with HIV. Study-wide context: The oldest samples precede the 2015 immediate-ART recommendation by about a decade.

The length of the CDR3 is 15 residues. The V end lost 2 bases, the J end lost 7 bases, and 15 bases lay between the germline ends. Germline CDR1 reads SGHRS; CDR2 reads YFSETQ. Running of the v3.0 immunoSEQ assay took place at survey level. Produced via immunoSEQ multiplex PCR; TCRdb's table is partial and in-frame only. The sample carries about 21,000 clones, around 78% recorded once. The chain links TRBV5-1 to TRBJ2-2; no clear D. The receptor's source is a man between 45 and 60 years old with HIV. This specimen consisted of unsorted PBMCs, obtained 2.2 years after starting antiretroviral therapy. DNA for the CDR3: TGCGCCAGCAGCTTAGACTCCCCAGAGAGCGGGGAGCTGTTTTTT. Protein sequence: CASSLDSPESGELFF.